A selection of T cell receptor beta chains follows, all from one sample in a study of blood T cell repertoires in COVID-19. Clones were sequenced by immunoSEQ multiplex PCR, and TCRdb holds only the in-frame ones, with some missing. Among 200,000 to 300,000 clones listed, about 86% were seen once. Input material: peripheral blood. The source of these receptors is an elderly man with acute or convalescent COVID-19. Each CDR3 is given with its conserved first and last residue. The order of the fields is D gene, J gene, V gene, clone size, CDR3 DNA, CDR3 protein. D genes are given only for firm matches. Some rows have no size entry. The others give once, few or many, or a class for an expanded clone.

d_gene: -; j_gene: TRBJ2-7; v_gene: TRBV5-1; abundance: -; CDR3nt: TGCGCCAGCAGCCCCGGGGTGAGCTCCTACGAGCAGTACTTC; CDR3aa: CASSPGVSSYEQYF
d_gene: -; j_gene: TRBJ2-7; v_gene: TRBV18; abundance: -; CDR3nt: TGTGCCAGCTCACCACCAGGGCCGGGATCCTACGAGCAGTACTTC; CDR3aa: CASSPPGPGSYEQYF
d_gene: -; j_gene: TRBJ2-5; v_gene: TRBV24-1; abundance: -; CDR3nt: TGTGCCACCAGTGATTTGGGCAGGGGAAAGTGGTACTTC; CDR3aa: CATSDLGRGKWYF
d_gene: -; j_gene: TRBJ2-7; v_gene: TRBV5-1; abundance: -; CDR3nt: TGCGCCAGCAGCCTGTACCAGGGGAAAGCCTACGAGCAGTACTTC; CDR3aa: CASSLYQGKAYEQYF
d_gene: -; j_gene: TRBJ2-7; v_gene: TRBV4-2; abundance: -; CDR3nt: TGTGCCAGCAGCCAAGATCACGTGGTCGAACTCTACGAGCAGTACTTC; CDR3aa: CASSQDHVVELYEQYF
d_gene: -; j_gene: TRBJ2-7; v_gene: TRBV24-1; abundance: -; CDR3nt: TGTGCCACCAGTGCCGGCTACGAGCAGTACTTC; CDR3aa: CATSAGYEQYF
d_gene: -; j_gene: TRBJ2-3; v_gene: TRBV6-5; abundance: -; CDR3nt: TGTGCCAGCAGTTCCCCCGGACAGGATACGCAGTATTTT; CDR3aa: CASSSPGQDTQYF
d_gene: TRBD1; j_gene: TRBJ2-7; v_gene: TRBV19; abundance: -; CDR3nt: TGTGCCAGTAGTCGGAGACAGGGGGTTAACGAGCAGTACTTC; CDR3aa: CASSRRQGVNEQYF
d_gene: TRBD2; j_gene: TRBJ2-1; v_gene: TRBV6-2/TRBV6-3; abundance: -; CDR3nt: TGTGCCAGCAGCAACGCGGGGGGGAGGTACAATGAGCAGTTCTTC; CDR3aa: CASSNAGGRYNEQFF
d_gene: -; j_gene: TRBJ1-1; v_gene: TRBV6-5; abundance: -; CDR3nt: TGTGCCAGCAGCCTCTCTTCGAGGACTGAAGCTTTCTTT; CDR3aa: CASSLSSRTEAFF
d_gene: TRBD1; j_gene: TRBJ1-4; v_gene: TRBV3-1/TRBV3-2; abundance: -; CDR3nt: TGTGCCAGCAGCTCGACAGGGTCTATTTCAACTAATGAAAAACTGTTTTTT; CDR3aa: CASSSTGSISTNEKLFF
d_gene: -; j_gene: TRBJ1-1; v_gene: TRBV6-5; abundance: -; CDR3nt: TGTGCCAGCACCCCACCAGGGTTACTTAACACTGAAGCTTTCTTT; CDR3aa: CASTPPGLLNTEAFF
d_gene: -; j_gene: TRBJ1-5; v_gene: TRBV6-5; abundance: -; CDR3nt: TGTGCCAGCAGTTACTCGATCGGGTACCAGCCCCAGCATTTT; CDR3aa: CASSYSIGYQPQHF
d_gene: -; j_gene: TRBJ1-5; v_gene: TRBV18; abundance: -; CDR3nt: TGTGCCAGCTCACCATCAGGCCCTAATCAGCCCCAGCATTTT; CDR3aa: CASSPSGPNQPQHF
d_gene: -; j_gene: TRBJ2-3; v_gene: TRBV28; abundance: -; CDR3nt: TGTGCCAGCAGTTTTCCATCAGATACGCAGTATTTT; CDR3aa: CASSFPSDTQYF
d_gene: TRBD1; j_gene: TRBJ1-5; v_gene: TRBV28; abundance: -; CDR3nt: TGTGCCAGCAGTTCCTCGGACAGGGGGCGCAGCAATCAGCCCCAGCATTTT; CDR3aa: CASSSSDRGRSNQPQHF
d_gene: -; j_gene: TRBJ2-7; v_gene: TRBV19; abundance: -; CDR3nt: TGTGCCAGTAGTATCCCGGGGAGGTACGAGCAGTACTTC; CDR3aa: CASSIPGRYEQYF
d_gene: TRBD1; j_gene: TRBJ1-5; v_gene: TRBV5-6; abundance: -; CDR3nt: TGTGCCAGCAGCTTGGGGGACAGGGCGGTTCAGCCCCAGCATTTT; CDR3aa: CASSLGDRAVQPQHF
d_gene: TRBD1; j_gene: TRBJ1-1; v_gene: TRBV5-4; abundance: -; CDR3nt: TGTGCCAGCAGCTACCCGACAGGGGGCCCCAACACTGAAGCTTTCTTT; CDR3aa: CASSYPTGGPNTEAFF
d_gene: -; j_gene: TRBJ2-2; v_gene: TRBV25-1; abundance: -; CDR3nt: TGTGCCAGCAGTCCCTCGAGGCCCGGGGAGCTGTTTTTT; CDR3aa: CASSPSRPGELFF
d_gene: -; j_gene: TRBJ2-5; v_gene: TRBV11-1; abundance: -; CDR3nt: TGTGCCAGCAGCTCGAGACTCCAGGGCCCCCAAGAGACCCAGTACTTC; CDR3aa: CASSSRLQGPQETQYF
d_gene: TRBD1; j_gene: TRBJ1-1; v_gene: TRBV11-2; abundance: -; CDR3nt: TGTGCCAGCAGCGCTGGACAGGATTGGAGGGACACTGAAGCTTTCTTT; CDR3aa: CASSAGQDWRDTEAFF
d_gene: -; j_gene: TRBJ1-6; v_gene: TRBV6-5; abundance: -; CDR3nt: TGTGCCAGCACTCCCGGGGGACGACTTAATTCACCCCTCCACTTT; CDR3aa: CASTPGGRLNSPLHF
d_gene: TRBD1; j_gene: TRBJ2-3; v_gene: TRBV11-2; abundance: -; CDR3nt: TGTGCCATCGACAGGGGACTTAGCACAGATACGCAGTATTTT; CDR3aa: CAIDRGLSTDTQYF
d_gene: -; j_gene: TRBJ1-3; v_gene: TRBV28; abundance: -; CDR3nt: TGTGCCAGCAGTTTGGCAGGGAATGGAAACACCATATATTTT; CDR3aa: CASSLAGNGNTIYF
d_gene: -; j_gene: TRBJ2-6; v_gene: TRBV20-1; abundance: -; CDR3nt: TGCAGTGCTAGTATGGGGGCCGGGGCCAACGTCCTGACTTTC; CDR3aa: CSASMGAGANVLTF
d_gene: -; j_gene: TRBJ1-1; v_gene: TRBV5-1; abundance: -; CDR3nt: TGCGCCAGCAGCTTTGGGGGCTTGAACACTGAAGCTTTCTTT; CDR3aa: CASSFGGLNTEAFF
d_gene: -; j_gene: TRBJ2-3; v_gene: TRBV7-2; abundance: -; CDR3nt: TGTGCCAGCAGCCGAAGAGGAGGGGAGACGCAGTATTTT; CDR3aa: CASSRRGGETQYF
d_gene: TRBD1; j_gene: TRBJ1-3; v_gene: TRBV9; abundance: -; CDR3nt: TGTGCCAGCAGCGTACGCACAGGGGGCGACGCTGGAAACACCATATATTTT; CDR3aa: CASSVRTGGDAGNTIYF
d_gene: -; j_gene: TRBJ2-2; v_gene: TRBV9; abundance: once; CDR3nt: TGTGCCAGCAGCCTAACCGGGATCCCTAACACCGGGGAGCTGTTTTTT; CDR3aa: CASSLTGIPNTGELFF
d_gene: -; j_gene: TRBJ1-6; v_gene: TRBV3-1/TRBV3-2; abundance: -; CDR3nt: TGTGCCAGCAGCCGTCGGGAGTATAATTCACCCCTCCACTTT; CDR3aa: CASSRREYNSPLHF
d_gene: TRBD1; j_gene: TRBJ2-2; v_gene: TRBV6-1; abundance: -; CDR3nt: TGTGCCAGCAGTGGTCAGGGGGCTCGGGGCGGGGAGCTGTTTTTT; CDR3aa: CASSGQGARGGELFF
d_gene: TRBD1; j_gene: TRBJ1-6; v_gene: TRBV6-5; abundance: -; CDR3nt: TGTGCCAGCAGAGGACAGGGGGGTAGTTCACCCCTCCACTTT; CDR3aa: CASRGQGGSSPLHF
d_gene: TRBD1; j_gene: TRBJ1-2; v_gene: TRBV19; abundance: -; CDR3nt: TGTGCCAGTAGTATAATGTGGGGACAGGCCCTCTATGGCTACACCTTC; CDR3aa: CASSIMWGQALYGYTF
d_gene: TRBD1; j_gene: TRBJ2-3; v_gene: TRBV6-2/TRBV6-3; abundance: -; CDR3nt: TGTGCCAGCAGTTCCTATCCGGGACAGGGGGCTGTCACAGATACGCAGTATTTT; CDR3aa: CASSSYPGQGAVTDTQYF
d_gene: -; j_gene: TRBJ1-2; v_gene: TRBV6-5; abundance: -; CDR3nt: TGTGCCAGCAGTTACGACTCTAACTATGGCTACACCTTC; CDR3aa: CASSYDSNYGYTF
d_gene: -; j_gene: TRBJ2-7; v_gene: TRBV6-5; abundance: -; CDR3nt: TGTGCCAGCTCTCAGCGGTCCCAGTACGAGCAGTACTTC; CDR3aa: CASSQRSQYEQYF
d_gene: TRBD1; j_gene: TRBJ2-5; v_gene: TRBV5-1; abundance: once; CDR3nt: TGCGCCAGCAGCTTGTACTCCGGGACAGAAGAGACCCAGTACTTC; CDR3aa: CASSLYSGTEETQYF
d_gene: -; j_gene: TRBJ2-5; v_gene: TRBV12-3/TRBV12-4; abundance: -; CDR3nt: TGTGCCAGCAGTCCGGGGGAGACCCAGTACTTC; CDR3aa: CASSPGETQYF
d_gene: TRBD1; j_gene: TRBJ2-7; v_gene: TRBV20-1; abundance: -; CDR3nt: TGCAGTGCGGGGACAGACTACGAGCAGTACTTC; CDR3aa: CSAGTDYEQYF
d_gene: TRBD1; j_gene: TRBJ2-7; v_gene: TRBV6-1; abundance: -; CDR3nt: TGTGCCAGCAGTGAAGCCCGGCAGGGGGTCTCCTACGAGCAGTACTTC; CDR3aa: CASSEARQGVSYEQYF
d_gene: -; j_gene: TRBJ2-2; v_gene: TRBV4-2; abundance: -; CDR3nt: TGTGCCAGCAGCCAAGGGGCAGGGACGAACACCGGGGAGCTGTTTTTT; CDR3aa: CASSQGAGTNTGELFF
d_gene: TRBD1; j_gene: TRBJ2-2; v_gene: TRBV25-1; abundance: -; CDR3nt: TGTGCCAGCAGTGAATTAGGGGGCCATTACACCGGGGAGCTGTTTTTT; CDR3aa: CASSELGGHYTGELFF
d_gene: -; j_gene: TRBJ2-5; v_gene: TRBV2; abundance: -; CDR3nt: TGTGCCAGCAGTGAACTCGGGGAGACCCAGTACTTC; CDR3aa: CASSELGETQYF
d_gene: TRBD2; j_gene: TRBJ2-5; v_gene: TRBV10-3; abundance: -; CDR3nt: TGTGCCATCAGTGTTTCTCGACTAGCGGGAGTGGGGGAGACCCAGTACTTC; CDR3aa: CAISVSRLAGVGETQYF
d_gene: TRBD1; j_gene: TRBJ1-2; v_gene: TRBV30; abundance: -; CDR3nt: TGTGCCTGGGGGGACAGTAATACAAACTATGTCGGCTACACCTTC; CDR3aa: CAWGDSNTNYVGYTF
d_gene: -; j_gene: TRBJ2-7; v_gene: TRBV28; abundance: once; CDR3nt: TGTGCCACCATCCCCATAGGGGCCTCTACCTACGAGCAGTACTTC; CDR3aa: CATIPIGASTYEQYF
d_gene: -; j_gene: TRBJ2-2; v_gene: TRBV4-1; abundance: -; CDR3nt: TGCGCCAGCAGCCAAGATTCGACGGGGTCCGGGGAGCTGTTTTTT; CDR3aa: CASSQDSTGSGELFF
d_gene: TRBD1; j_gene: TRBJ1-2; v_gene: TRBV7-9; abundance: few; CDR3nt: TGTGCCAGCAGCCCCCGGGGACAGGGGGCAGGAGCGGACTATGGCTACACCTTC; CDR3aa: CASSPRGQGAGADYGYTF
d_gene: TRBD2; j_gene: TRBJ2-7; v_gene: TRBV28; abundance: -; CDR3nt: TGTGCCAGCTTGACTAGCGGGACCTCCTACGAGCAGTACTTC; CDR3aa: CASLTSGTSYEQYF
d_gene: -; j_gene: TRBJ1-4; v_gene: TRBV5-3; abundance: once; CDR3nt: TGTGCCAGAGGGCGGGAGGGGTCGAGGAATGAAAAACTGTTTTTT; CDR3aa: CARGREGSRNEKLFF
d_gene: TRBD1; j_gene: TRBJ1-3; v_gene: TRBV30; abundance: many; CDR3nt: TGTGCCTCCCAGGGGGCGGCTGGAAACACCATATATTTT; CDR3aa: CASQGAAGNTIYF
d_gene: TRBD1; j_gene: TRBJ1-1; v_gene: TRBV19; abundance: -; CDR3nt: TGTGCCAGTAGTATAGTAAAGGGGGCAAGAGCTTTCTTT; CDR3aa: CASSIVKGARAFF